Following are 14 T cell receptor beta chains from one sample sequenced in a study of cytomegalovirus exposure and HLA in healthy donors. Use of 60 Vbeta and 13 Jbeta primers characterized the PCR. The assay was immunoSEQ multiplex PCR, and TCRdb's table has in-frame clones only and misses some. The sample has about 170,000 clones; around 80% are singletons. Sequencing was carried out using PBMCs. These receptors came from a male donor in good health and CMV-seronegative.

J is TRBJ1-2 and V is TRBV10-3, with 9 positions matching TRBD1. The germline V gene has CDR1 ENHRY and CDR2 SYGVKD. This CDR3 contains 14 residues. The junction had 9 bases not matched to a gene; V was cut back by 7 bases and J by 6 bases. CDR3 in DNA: TGTGCCATCACCCCGGGACAGGGAGACCATGGCTACACCTTC. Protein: CAITPGQGDHGYTF.

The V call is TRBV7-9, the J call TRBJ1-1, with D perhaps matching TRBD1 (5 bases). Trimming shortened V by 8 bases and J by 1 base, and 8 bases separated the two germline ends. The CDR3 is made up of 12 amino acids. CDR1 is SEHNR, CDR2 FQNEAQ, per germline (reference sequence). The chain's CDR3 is CASGTGNTEAFF. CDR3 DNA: TGTGCCAGCGGCACAGGGAACACTGAAGCTTTCTTT.

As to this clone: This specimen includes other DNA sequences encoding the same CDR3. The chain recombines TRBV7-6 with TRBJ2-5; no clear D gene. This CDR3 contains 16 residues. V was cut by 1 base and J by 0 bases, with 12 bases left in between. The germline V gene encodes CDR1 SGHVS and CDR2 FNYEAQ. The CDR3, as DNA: TGTGCCAGCAGCTTAGGCTCTAGAAATTACCAAGAGACCCAGTACTTC. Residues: CASSLGSRNYQETQYF.

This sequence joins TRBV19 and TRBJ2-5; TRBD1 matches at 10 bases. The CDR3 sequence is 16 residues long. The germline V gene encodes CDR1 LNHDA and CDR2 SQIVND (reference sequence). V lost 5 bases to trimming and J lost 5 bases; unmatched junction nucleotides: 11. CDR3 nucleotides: TGTGCCAGTAGTCCGCAACGGGACAGGGGAGGCGAGACCCAGTACTTC. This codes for CASSPQRDRGGETQYF.

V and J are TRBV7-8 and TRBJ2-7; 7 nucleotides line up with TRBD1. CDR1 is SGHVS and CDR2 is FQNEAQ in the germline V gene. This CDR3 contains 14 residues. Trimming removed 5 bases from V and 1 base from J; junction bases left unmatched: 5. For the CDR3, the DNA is TGTGCCAGCAGCCGAGACAGGGTTTCCTACGAGCAGTACTTC. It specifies CASSRDRVSYEQYF.

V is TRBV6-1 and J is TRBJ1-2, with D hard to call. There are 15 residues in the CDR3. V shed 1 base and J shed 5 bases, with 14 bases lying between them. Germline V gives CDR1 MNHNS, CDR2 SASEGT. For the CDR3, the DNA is TGTGCCAGCAGTGAAGGGTTGAGGGTAGGGTATGGCTACACCTTC. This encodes CASSEGLRVGYGYTF.

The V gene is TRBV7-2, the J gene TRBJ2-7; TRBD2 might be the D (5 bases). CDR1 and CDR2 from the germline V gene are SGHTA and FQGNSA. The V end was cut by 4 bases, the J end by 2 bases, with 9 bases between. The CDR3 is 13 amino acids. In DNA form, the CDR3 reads TGTGCCAGCAGCTCGGGGAATCCCTACGAGCAGTACTTC. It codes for CASSSGNPYEQYF.

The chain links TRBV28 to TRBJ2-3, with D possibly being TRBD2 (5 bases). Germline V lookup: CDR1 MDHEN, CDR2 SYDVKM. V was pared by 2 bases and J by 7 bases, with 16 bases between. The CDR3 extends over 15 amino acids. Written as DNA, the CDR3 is TGTGCCAGCAGTTTACCCGGGATTACTTCTAATACGCAGTATTTT. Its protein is CASSLPGITSNTQYF. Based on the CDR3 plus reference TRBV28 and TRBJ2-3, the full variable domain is DVKVTQSSRYLVKRTGEKVFLECVQDMDHENMFWYRQDPGLGLRLIYFSYDVKMKEKGDIPEGYSVSREKKERFSLILESASTNQTSMYLCASSLPGITSNTQYFGPGTRLTVL.

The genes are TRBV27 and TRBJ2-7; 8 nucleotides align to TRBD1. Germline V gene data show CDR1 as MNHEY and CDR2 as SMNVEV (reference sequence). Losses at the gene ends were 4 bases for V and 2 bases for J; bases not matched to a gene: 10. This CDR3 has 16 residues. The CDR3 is CASSSQTGTGPYEQYF. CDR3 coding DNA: TGTGCCAGCAGTTCGCAAACCGGGACAGGCCCCTACGAGCAGTACTTC.

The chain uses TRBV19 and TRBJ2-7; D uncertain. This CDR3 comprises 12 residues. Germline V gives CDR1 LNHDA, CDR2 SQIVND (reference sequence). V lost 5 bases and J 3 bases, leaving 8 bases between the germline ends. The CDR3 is CASSWPGYEQYF. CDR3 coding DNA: TGTGCCAGTAGTTGGCCAGGCTACGAGCAGTACTTC. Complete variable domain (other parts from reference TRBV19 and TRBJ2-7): DGGITQSPKYLFRKEGQNVTLSCEQNLNHDAMYWYRQDPGQGLRLIYYSQIVNDFQKGDIAEGYSVSREKKESFPLTVTSAQKNPTAFYLCASSWPGYEQYFGPGTRLTVT.

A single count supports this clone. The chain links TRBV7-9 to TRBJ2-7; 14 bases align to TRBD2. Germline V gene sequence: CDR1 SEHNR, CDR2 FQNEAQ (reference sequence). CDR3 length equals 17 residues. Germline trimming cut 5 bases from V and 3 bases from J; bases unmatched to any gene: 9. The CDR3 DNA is TGTGCCAGCAGCCCCCTGGGACTAGCGGGGGCCTACTACGAGCAGTACTTC. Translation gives CASSPLGLAGAYYEQYF.

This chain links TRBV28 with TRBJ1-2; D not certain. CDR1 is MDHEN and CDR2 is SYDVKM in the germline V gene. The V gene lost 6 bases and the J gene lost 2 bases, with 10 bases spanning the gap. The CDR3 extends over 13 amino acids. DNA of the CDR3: TGTGCCAGCAGCTTTACAGTGAACTATGGCTACACCTTC. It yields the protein CASSFTVNYGYTF.

The CDR3 nucleotides read TGTGCCAGCAGCTTAGATCGGGATAGCGCCTACAATGAGCAGTTCTTC. Protein product: CASSLDRDSAYNEQFF. The chain uses TRBV11-2 and TRBJ2-1; a weak D match, TRBD2 (5 bases). Deletions cut 0 bases from V and 2 bases from J, with 11 bases between. Germline values: CDR1 SGHAT, CDR2 FQNNGV. This CDR3 has 16 residues.

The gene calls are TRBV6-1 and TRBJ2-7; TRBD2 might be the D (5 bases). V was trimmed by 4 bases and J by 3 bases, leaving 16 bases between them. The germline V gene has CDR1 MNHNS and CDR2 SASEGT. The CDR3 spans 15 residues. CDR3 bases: TGTGCCAGCAGTGGGGCGAGGGTAGGGCTCTACGAGCAGTACTTC. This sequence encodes CASSGARVGLYEQYF.